Below, 5 T cell receptor beta chains from the same sample are listed, as sequenced in a study of persistence of HIV-infected CD4 T cells. Sequencing used immunoSEQ version 4 in survey mode. Libraries were prepared by immunoSEQ multiplex PCR; TCRdb keeps only in-frame clonotypes and omits some of them. The sample has around 42,000 clones, roughly 74% seen once. Antigens of these TCRs are unknown. The stimulus was an HIV-1 Gag 15-mer peptide pool, 1 ug/peptide/mL. CD40L-negative CD69-negative CD45RO-high memory CD4+ T cells were sorted as populations depleted of antigen-responding cells. The source was CD4+ T cells sorted from PBMCs after 18-hour stimulation, collected from a patient who received antiretroviral therapy. These receptors all come from an adult man with HIV who was CMV-seropositive.

The chain is built from TRBV6-5 and TRBJ1-4; D remains ambiguous. Per the germline V gene, CDR1 is MNHEY and CDR2 is SVGAGI. V was shortened by 8 bases and J by 8 bases, with 21 bases between the two germline ends. The CDR3 runs 15 residues. The CDR3 spells CASGRGIGRGEKLFF. Written as DNA, the CDR3 is TGTGCCAGCGGGAGAGGGATCGGTCGCGGCGAAAAACTGTTTTTT.

V usage is TRBV30 and J usage is TRBJ1-1; no definite D call. The germline gives CDR1 GTSNPN, CDR2 SVGIG (reference sequence). CDR3 length: 13 residues. The V end lost 1 base, the J end lost 1 base, and 7 bases lay between the germline ends. CDR3 coding DNA: TGTGCCTGGAGTGGGGGTTCGAACACTGAAGCTTTCTTT. Translation gives CAWSGGSNTEAFF.

The chain recombines TRBV5-1 with TRBJ2-3; TRBD2 matches 11 bases. The CDR3 spans 15 residues. V shed 6 bases, J shed 0 bases, and the junction held 3 bases outside the gene matches. Germline CDR1 reads SGHRS; CDR2 reads YFSETQ. The CDR3 DNA is TGCGCCAGCACACTAGCGGGGGTTAGCACAGATACGCAGTATTTT. Translating it yields CASTLAGVSTDTQYF.

The chain joins TRBV3-1 (or the pseudogene TRBV3-2) to TRBJ1-1; tentatively, D is TRBD1 (5 bases). Germline CDR1 is LGHDT and CDR2 is YNNKEL (reference sequence). CDR3 size: 11 residues. The V end lost 8 bases, the J end lost 10 bases, and 14 bases lay between the germline ends. In DNA, the CDR3 is TGTGCCAGCGGGACCCAGGGAGGAGCTTTCTTT. It yields the protein CASGTQGGAFF.

V and J are TRBV27 and TRBJ2-6; a weak D match, TRBD1 (6 bases). This CDR3 is 15 amino acids long. Per germline, CDR1 MNHEY and CDR2 SMNVEV (reference sequence). The V gene lost 6 bases and the J gene lost 0 bases, with 9 bases spanning the gap. The CDR3 spells CASRQGSSGANVLTF. The CDR3 bases are TGTGCCAGCAGACAGGGAAGCTCTGGGGCCAACGTCCTGACTTTC.